This is a list of T cell receptor beta chains from one sample in a study of neurological immune-mediated disorders. MiXCR, applied by TCRdb to the 5' RACE reads, yields one record per CDR3 protein. The repertoire holds 55,000 to 70,000 distinct CDR3 sequences, about 10% seen once, with approximately 7% in the top ten. The sample consisted of PBMCs. These receptors came from a male donor with HTLV-1-associated myelopathy (HAM/TSP). Both conserved end residues are part of each CDR3. The D gene is left open where the match is weak. Not every row has a clone size; where given, it reads once, few, many or a size class.

clone size	V gene	J gene	D gene	CDR3 protein	CDR3 DNA
many	TRBV6-1	TRBJ2-3	-	CASSERNRNTQYF	TGTGCCAGCAGTGAACGGAACAGGAATACGCAGTATTTT
many	TRBV7-9	TRBJ2-3	-	CASSFSHSTDTQYF	TGTGCCAGCAGCTTCAGTCATAGCACAGATACGCAGTATTTT
many	TRBV10-2	TRBJ1-3	TRBD1	CASGRGLDGNTIYF	TGCGCCAGCGGGAGGGGGCTGGATGGAAACACCATATATTTT
many	TRBV5-1	TRBJ1-4	-	CASSLVGTNEKLFF	TGCGCCAGCAGCTTGGTCGGAACAAATGAAAAACTGTTTTTT
-	TRBV6-2/TRBV6-3	TRBJ2-1	TRBD2	CASSYRSSGANEQFF	TGTGCCAGCAGTTACAGGTCTAGCGGGGCCAACGAGCAGTTCTTC
many	TRBV4-3	TRBJ2-2	-	CASSQQGNTGELFF	TGCGCCAGCAGCCAACAGGGGAACACCGGGGAGCTGTTTTTT
many	TRBV7-2	TRBJ2-1	-	CASSGTSWERVQFF	TGTGCCAGCAGCGGAACTTCTTGGGAAAGAGTGCAGTTCTTC
many	TRBV7-9	TRBJ1-2	-	CASSHYGGNYGYTF	TGTGCCAGCAGCCACTACGGGGGGAACTATGGCTACACCTTC
many	TRBV5-1	TRBJ1-6	-	CASSPGQFIPTKGSPLHF	TGCGCCAGCAGCCCAGGACAGTTTATCCCTACTAAAGGCTCACCCCTCCACTTT
-	TRBV27	TRBJ1-5	TRBD1	CASSSWTGSSNQPQHF	TGTGCCAGCAGTTCCTGGACAGGGTCGTCCAATCAGCCCCAGCATTTT
many	TRBV20-1	TRBJ1-5	TRBD1	CSATNDRVRQPQHF	TGCAGTGCAACAAATGACAGGGTGAGACAGCCCCAGCATTTT
many	TRBV7-2	TRBJ2-2	-	CASSSYTGSGELFF	TGTGCCAGCAGCTCGTATACAGGGTCTGGGGAGCTGTTTTTT
many	TRBV20-1	TRBJ2-1	-	CSARLVTTGNEQFF	TGCAGTGCCCGACTAGTTACCACAGGGAATGAGCAGTTCTTC
many	TRBV2	TRBJ1-1	-	CASSVLENTEAFF	TGTGCCAGCAGTGTTCTCGAGAACACTGAAGCTTTCTTT
many	TRBV18	TRBJ1-6	-	CASSPQGRGFYSPLHF	TGTGCCAGCTCACCACAGGGCCGGGGATTCTATTCACCCCTCCACTTT
many	TRBV20-1	TRBJ1-4	-	CSARDGGQFGEKLFF	TGCAGTGCTAGAGATGGTGGACAGTTCGGTGAAAAACTGTTTTTT
medium-sized	TRBV20-1	TRBJ1-5	-	CSATGWGDGNQPQHF	TGCAGTGCTACCGGATGGGGGGATGGGAATCAGCCCCAGCATTTT
many	TRBV29-1	TRBJ2-3	-	CSVAGGARGDTQYF	TGCAGCGTTGCGGGCGGGGCGCGGGGAGATACGCAGTATTTT
many	TRBV14	TRBJ1-6	-	CASSRELYSPLHF	TGTGCCAGTTCCAGGGAATTGTACTCACCCCTCCACTTT
many	TRBV11-2	TRBJ2-1	-	CASSLGQYYSYNEQFF	TGTGCCAGCAGCTTGGGCCAGTATTATTCCTACAATGAGCAGTTCTTC
many	TRBV7-2	TRBJ1-2	-	CASSLESSNYGYTF	TGTGCCAGCAGCTTAGAGAGCTCTAACTATGGCTACACCTTC
many	TRBV20-1	TRBJ2-5	TRBD2	CSAQGLAGIETQYF	TGCAGTGCCCAGGGACTAGCGGGGATCGAGACCCAGTACTTC
many	TRBV7-2	TRBJ1-5	-	CASSARVDTFSNQPQHF	TGTGCCAGCAGCGCCCGGGTGGACACCTTTAGCAATCAGCCCCAGCATTTT
many	TRBV5-1	TRBJ1-3	-	CASSLESDSGNTIYF	TGCGCCAGCAGCTTGGAGTCCGACTCTGGAAACACCATATATTTT
many	TRBV12-3/TRBV12-4	TRBJ1-1	-	CASSLGRGNTEAFF	TGTGCCAGCAGTTTAGGCAGGGGGAACACTGAAGCTTTCTTT
many	TRBV5-1	TRBJ2-7	TRBD1	CASRSGTGAKLLSEQYF	TGCGCCAGCAGGTCCGGGACAGGGGCGAAACTCCTCTCCGAGCAGTACTTC
many	TRBV7-8	TRBJ1-5	TRBD1	CASSETGDQPQHF	TGTGCCAGCAGCGAGACAGGGGACCAGCCCCAGCATTTT
many	TRBV12-3/TRBV12-4	TRBJ1-6	TRBD1	CASSRPGQVNSPLHF	TGTGCCAGCAGCCGACCGGGACAGGTTAATTCACCCCTCCACTTT
many	TRBV5-1	TRBJ2-1	-	CASSLVRDSDYNEQFF	TGCGCCAGCAGCTTGGTGCGGGACAGTGACTACAATGAGCAGTTCTTC
many	TRBV7-9	TRBJ2-7	TRBD1	CASSLSDRGLEQYF	TGTGCCAGCAGCTTATCGGACAGGGGGCTCGAACAGTACTTC
-	TRBV29-1	TRBJ2-7	TRBD1	CSVEPGTGWETLYF	TGCAGCGTTGAACCCGGGACAGGGTGGGAGACCCTGTACTTC
many	TRBV20-1	TRBJ2-2	-	CSANYWTANTGELFF	TGCAGTGCCAACTACTGGACAGCTAACACCGGGGAGCTGTTTTTT
many	TRBV7-8	TRBJ2-4	TRBD1	CASSPLPRQGIAKNIQYF	TGTGCCAGCAGCCCCTTACCCCGACAGGGTATCGCCAAAAACATTCAGTACTTC
many	TRBV7-9	TRBJ2-3	TRBD1	CASSSVTGVTDTQYF	TGTGCCAGCAGCTCCGTAACAGGGGTGACAGATACGCAGTATTTT
many	TRBV28	TRBJ1-2	TRBD1	CASAFLRGQGAGDYGYTF	TGTGCCAGCGCCTTCCTTCGTGGACAGGGGGCAGGTGACTATGGCTACACCTTC
many	TRBV20-1	TRBJ1-2	TRBD1	CSAPTRDRDYGYTF	TGCAGTGCTCCAACTCGGGACAGGGACTATGGCTACACCTTC